These T cell receptor beta chains were read from a single sample in a study of T cell responses to AZD1222 COVID-19 vaccine. Libraries were prepared by immunoSEQ multiplex PCR; TCRdb keeps only in-frame clonotypes and omits some of them. The sample includes more than 85,000 clones, 80% to 95% of them seen just once. Source: peripheral blood, taken 28 days after the second AZD1222 dose. The receptors were gathered from an adult who received the AZD1222 COVID-19 vaccine. Each CDR3 is given with its conserved first and last residue. The D gene is left open where the match is weak. Where a row states a size, it is once, few, many or the class of an expanded clone; other rows omit it.

J gene | D gene | clone size | V gene | CDR3 DNA | CDR3 protein
TRBJ2-2 | NA | once | TRBV12-3/TRBV12-4 | TGTGCCAGCAGTTTAGTGCGACCCGGGGAGCTGTTTTTT | CASSLVRPGELFF
TRBJ2-5 | TRBD2 | NA | TRBV10-3 | TGTGCCATCAGTGAGGGAGCGGGGGGGCAAGAGACCCAGTACTTC | CAISEGAGGQETQYF
TRBJ2-2 | NA | NA | TRBV5-1 | TGCGCCAGCAGCTTGGACCCCCGGACCGGGGAGCTGTTTTTT | CASSLDPRTGELFF
TRBJ1-1 | NA | NA | TRBV5-1 | TGCGCCAGCAGCTTGGCCGGGATTATAGGTGCAGCTTTCTTT | CASSLAGIIGAAFF
TRBJ1-5 | NA | NA | TRBV5-1 | TGCGCCAGCAGCTTGGGACCCGGGAGACGAAATCAGCCCCAGCATTTT | CASSLGPGRRNQPQHF
TRBJ1-6 | NA | NA | TRBV2 | TGTGCCAGTTGGCCGTTATATAATTCACCCCTCCACTTT | CASWPLYNSPLHF
TRBJ2-7 | NA | once | TRBV19 | TGTGCCAGTAGGGGGGCCTACGAGCAGTACTTC | CASRGAYEQYF
TRBJ1-3 | NA | NA | TRBV3-1/TRBV3-2 | TGTGCCAGCAGCCCTTGGCGGAACTCTGGAAACACCATATATTTT | CASSPWRNSGNTIYF
TRBJ1-3 | NA | NA | TRBV5-1 | TGCGCCAGCAGCCAGGACCTCTCTGGAAACACCATATATTTT | CASSQDLSGNTIYF
TRBJ2-1 | TRBD2 | NA | TRBV2 | TGTGCCAGCAGTGTAGGACTAGCGGGGGGGCGAGAACAGTTCTTC | CASSVGLAGGREQFF